A single sample gave rise to the 30 T cell receptor beta chains below, sequenced in a study of CD8 T cells in ankylosing spondylitis. Using its own MiXCR run on the 5' RACE reads, TCRdb lists one record per CDR3 protein. Of about 140,000 distinct CDR3 sequences in the sample, approximately 32% are singletons; the top ten hold approximately 5.9%. The source material was synovial fluid, either unsorted or a sorted T cell fraction (not recorded which). The receptors shown here come from a male donor with ankylosing spondylitis.

The CDR3 bases are TGTGCCAGCAGCTTGGTGGGCGCGTTAAGCGTGAGAGCTGAAGCTTTCTTT. It yields the protein CASSLVGALSVRAEAFF. V is TRBV13 and J is TRBJ1-1; no clear D. This CDR3 region has 17 residues. Trimming removed 3 bases from V and 6 bases from J, with 23 bases in between. The germline CDR1 and CDR2 sequences are PRHDT and FYEKMQ (reference sequence).

The chain links TRBV4-3 to TRBJ2-3, with 8 nucleotides matching TRBD2. Germline trimming cut 4 bases from V and 0 bases from J; bases unmatched to any gene: 12. Germline values: CDR1 LGHNA, CDR2 YSLEER. This CDR3 has 18 residues. CDR3 nucleotides: TGCGCCAGCAGCCCCACCGGGGCTAGCGGGCGGAGCACAGATACGCAGTATTTT. It translates to CASSPTGASGRSTDTQYF.

The V and J genes are TRBV18 and TRBJ2-3, with D perhaps TRBD1 (5 bases). Germline CDR1 is KGHSH and CDR2 is LQKENI. V lost 3 bases and J lost 2, with 12 bases in between. The CDR3 length is 15 residues. The CDR3 loop reads CASSPNLGHTDTQYF. The CDR3, as DNA: TGTGCCAGCTCACCGAACTTGGGGCACACAGATACGCAGTATTTT.

There are many counts of this clonotype. A read error may produce the germline difference seen at one junction end. V gene TRBV7-7 combines with J gene TRBJ2-5; D not resolved. CDR1 and CDR2 from the germline V gene are SSHAT and FNYEAQ (reference sequence). The CDR3 is 13 amino acids. The CDR3 sequence: CASSLEGAETQYF. CDR3 in DNA: TGTGCTAGCAGCTTAGAAGGAGCGGAGACCCAGTACTTC.

This clonotype was observed a handful of times. The chain combines TRBV12-3 or TRBV12-4 with TRBJ2-7; D call uncertain. The V end lost 5 bases, the J end lost 6 bases, and 11 bases lay between the germline ends. The CDR3 contains 12 residues. This chain's CDR3 is CASSPRSAEQYF. CDR3 bases: TGTGCCAGCAGTCCCCGGAGTGCCGAGCAGTACTTC.

This clonotype was counted a few times. J is TRBJ2-3 and V is TRBV20-1; D call uncertain. This CDR3 contains 12 residues. With 3 bases removed from V and 4 bases from J, the gap between germline ends came to 8 bases. Per germline, CDR1 DFQATT and CDR2 SNEGSKA (reference sequence). The CDR3 DNA is TGCAGTGCTAGGATCTTAGCAGATACGCAGTATTTT. Amino acid sequence: CSARILADTQYF.

The sample holds many counts of this clonotype. The genes are TRBV4-1 and TRBJ2-7, with no clear D. V lost 4 bases and J 4 bases, leaving 5 bases between the germline ends. This CDR3 has 11 residues. Germline lookup yields CDR1 MGHRA and CDR2 YSYEKL. CDR3 nucleotide sequence: TGCGCCAGCAGCCCCGGATACGAGCAGTACTTC. This gives the protein CASSPGYEQYF.

The table lists this clonotype with a few counts. V gene TRBV28 combines with J gene TRBJ1-5; tentatively, D is TRBD1 (5 bases). This CDR3 has 16 residues. CDR1 and CDR2 (germline): MDHEN, SYDVKM. Trimming pared 10 bases from V and 1 base from J, leaving 20 bases between. The CDR3 is CATIRETAFSNQPQHF. CDR3 bases: TGTGCCACCATCAGGGAGACAGCGTTCAGCAATCAGCCCCAGCATTTT. The full variable domain, in which reference TRBV28 and TRBJ1-5 provide the parts outside the CDR3, is DVKVTQSSRYLVKRTGEKVFLECVQDMDHENMFWYRQDPGLGLRLIYFSYDVKMKEKGDIPEGYSVSREKKERFSLILESASTNQTSMYLCATIRETAFSNQPQHFGDGTRLSIL.

This clonotype came up many times. This rearrangement joins TRBV7-9 to TRBJ2-3; TRBD1 aligns across 9 bases. Trimming took 3 bases from V and 5 from J; bases not matched to a gene: 6. Germline V lookup: CDR1 SEHNR, CDR2 FQNEAQ (reference sequence). The CDR3 is made up of 15 amino acids. The CDR3 DNA follows: TGTGCCAGCAGCTTGGGGACAGGGAGCTTAGATACGCAGTATTTT. It yields the protein CASSLGTGSLDTQYF.

This clonotype was seen only a few times. The rearrangement joins TRBV7-8 to TRBJ2-1, with 7 bases fitting TRBD1. Looked up from germline, CDR1 is SGHVS and CDR2 is FQNEAQ. The CDR3 consists of 14 residues. Losses at the gene ends were 4 bases for V and 3 bases for J; bases not matched to a gene: 3. In DNA form, the CDR3 reads TGTGCCAGCAGCTACCACAGGGGCTACAATGAGCAGTTCTTC. This sequence encodes CASSYHRGYNEQFF.

The chain carries TRBV12-3 or TRBV12-4 and TRBJ2-5; D remains ambiguous. The V end lost 4 bases, the J end lost 5 bases, and 8 bases lay between the germline ends. The CDR3 has 12 residues. The CDR3 reads CASSSTGETQYF. CDR3 in DNA: TGTGCCAGCAGTTCCACTGGGGAGACCCAGTACTTC.

This clonotype was detected only a few times. This chain links TRBV10-2 with TRBJ2-1; D unresolved. The CDR3 is 13 residues long. V was trimmed by 6 bases and J by 8 bases, leaving 14 bases between them. Germline CDR1 is WSHSY and CDR2 is SAAADI. In DNA, the CDR3 is TGCGCCAGCAGAGAATCGAACGGCGATGAGCAGTTCTTC. Protein: CASRESNGDEQFF.

V and J are TRBV12-3 or TRBV12-4 and TRBJ1-6; 10 bases align to TRBD1. This CDR3 has 16 amino acids. With V trimmed by 6 bases and J by 9 bases, 11 bases remained unmatched. CDR3 nucleotides: TGTGCCAGCAGCACAACCGGGACAGGGGTTCGTTCACCCCTCCACTTT. Translated: CASSTTGTGVRSPLHF.

This chain connects TRBV12-3 or TRBV12-4 to TRBJ1-2, with D unresolved. V dropped 3 bases and J dropped 0 bases, with 8 bases sitting between them. The CDR3 covers 14 residues. The CDR3 nucleotides read TGTGCCAGCAGTTTCATCGCTGCTAACTATGGCTACACCTTC. Its translation is CASSFIAANYGYTF.

In this sample, this clonotype turned up many times. The V and J genes are TRBV6-1 and TRBJ1-6; D unclear. V lost 10 bases, J lost 10 bases, and 17 bases lay in between. The CDR3 covers 13 residues. Germline V gene lookup returns CDR1 MNHNS and CDR2 SASEGT. The CDR3, as DNA: TGTGCCACCACCTCTGGTGGCAACTCACCCCTCCACTTT. Translation: CATTSGGNSPLHF.

CDR3 sequence: CASSPWVRADYGYTF. The CDR3 nucleotides read TGTGCCAGCAGCCCCTGGGTCCGCGCCGACTATGGCTACACCTTC. The chain carries TRBV3-1 and TRBJ1-2; no clear D. Germline assignment: CDR1 LGHDT and CDR2 YNNKEL (reference sequence). The CDR3 has 15 residues. Between the trimmed V and J ends, which lost 4 bases and 3 bases, there was a span of 15 bases.

The gene calls are TRBV3-1 and TRBJ2-1; D remains ambiguous. The V gene's germline CDR1 is LGHDT and CDR2 YNNKEL (reference sequence). V dropped 1 base and J dropped 2 bases, with 9 bases sitting between them. The CDR3 runs to 15 residues. In DNA form, the CDR3 reads TGTGCCAGCAGCCAAGGGGTCGAGACCTACAATGAGCAGTTCTTC. This translates into CASSQGVETYNEQFF.

This chain connects TRBV4-1 to TRBJ2-5; D unresolved. CDR3 length: 12 amino acids. The V end lost 3 bases, the J end lost 5 bases, and 7 bases lay between the germline ends. The germline V gene has CDR1 MGHRA and CDR2 YSYEKL. The DNA for the CDR3 is TGCGCCAGCAGCCACCCCCACGAGACCCAGTACTTC. It translates to CASSHPHETQYF.

This clonotype is classed as medium-sized. The J gene is TRBJ1-1, the V gene TRBV24-1; 7 bases align to TRBD1. V lost 1 base to trimming and J lost 5 bases; unmatched junction nucleotides: 21. Germline CDR1 and CDR2: KGHDR and SFDVKD. The CDR3 contains 20 residues. The CDR3 DNA reads TGTGCCACCAGTGATTTAATTCACGTTCGTAAAACAGGGGCGGGAACTGAAGCTTTCTTT. This gives the protein CATSDLIHVRKTGAGTEAFF.

This chain joins TRBV3-1 and TRBJ1-4; 7 positions agree with TRBD1. CDR1 and CDR2 (germline): LGHDT, YNNKEL (reference sequence). The CDR3 runs 16 residues. With 1 base clipped from V and 5 bases from J, the junction kept 7 bases outside the gene matches. CDR3 region: CASSQGGGQRNEKLFF. The CDR3 region has the DNA TGTGCCAGCAGCCAAGGAGGGGGACAGCGAAATGAAAAACTGTTTTTT. Based on the CDR3 plus reference TRBV3-1 and TRBJ1-4, the full variable domain is DTAVSQTPKYLVTQMGNDKSIKCEQNLGHDTMYWYKQDSKKFLKIMFSYNNKELIINETVPNRFSPKSPDKAHLNLHINSLELGDSAVYFCASSQGGGQRNEKLFFGSGTQLSVL.

The V gene is TRBV7-3, the J gene TRBJ2-3; 9 bases are shared with TRBD2. V gave up 3 bases and J gave up 5 bases; unmatched junction bases: 6. CDR3 length: 15 residues. Germline V lookup: CDR1 SGHTA, CDR2 FQGTGA. This CDR3 is CASSLRGGVRDTQYF. The CDR3 region has the DNA TGTGCCAGCAGCTTGCGGGGGGGGGTCAGAGATACGCAGTATTTT.

The V gene is TRBV5-6, the J gene TRBJ2-5; 10 bases line up with TRBD2. The V gene end was trimmed by 0 bases and the J gene end by 4 bases; junction bases not matched to a gene: 6. This CDR3 has 16 amino acids. Germline values: CDR1 SGHDT, CDR2 YYEEEE. The CDR3 region has the DNA TGTGCCAGCAGCTTGGAGCGGGGGGGCATTGGAGAGACCCAGTACTTC. It encodes CASSLERGGIGETQYF.

There are many counts of this clonotype. V gene TRBV7-6 combines with J gene TRBJ2-1; no definite D call. CDR3 length: 13 amino acids. Germline CDR1 is SGHVS and CDR2 is FNYEAQ. V was pared by 9 bases and J by 6 bases, with 15 bases between. CDR3 DNA sequence: TGTGCCAGTGGTGGCCTGGGTCGCAATGAGCAGTTCTTC. Its protein is CASGGLGRNEQFF.

This clonotype was seen a handful of times. This chain connects TRBV12-3 or TRBV12-4 to TRBJ1-2; D uncertain. There are 16 residues in the CDR3. Trimming shortened V by 1 base and J by 3 bases, and 15 bases separated the two germline ends. The CDR3 DNA sequence: TGTGCCAGCAGTTTAGAGCGGGGAGCGGGATACTATGGCTACACCTTC. It translates to CASSLERGAGYYGYTF.

The chain uses TRBV27 and TRBJ2-7, with a tentative D call TRBD1 (5 bases). Looked up from germline, CDR1 is MNHEY and CDR2 is SMNVEV (reference sequence). Between the trimmed V and J ends, which lost 3 bases and 3 bases, there was a span of 18 bases. CDR3 size: 16 residues. The CDR3 protein is CASSLGQGGIGYEQYF. The CDR3 region has the DNA TGTGCCAGCAGTTTGGGGCAGGGCGGCATAGGCTACGAGCAGTACTTC.

There are a few counts of this clonotype. The chain recombines TRBV7-2 with TRBJ2-7; D gene uncertain. The V and J ends lost 0 bases and 7 bases respectively, with 13 bases between them. CDR1 is SGHTA and CDR2 is FQGNSA in the germline V gene. CDR3 length equals 14 residues. As DNA, the CDR3 is TGTGCCAGCAGCTTAGCCTTCACAGATGGAGAGCAGTACTTC. It codes for CASSLAFTDGEQYF.

The chain employs TRBV20-1 and TRBJ2-7; TRBD1 agrees at 9 bases. V gave up 0 bases and J gave up 3 bases; unmatched junction bases: 9. The V gene's germline CDR1 is DFQATT and CDR2 SNEGSKA (reference sequence). This CDR3 spans 16 amino acids. In nucleotides, the CDR3 is TGCAGTGCTAGAGATCCCGGACAGGGGAGATACTACGAGCAGTACTTC. Translating it yields CSARDPGQGRYYEQYF.

This chain uses TRBV27 with TRBJ1-4, with 10 positions matching TRBD1. V was pared by 6 bases and J by 4 bases, with 8 bases of the junction left unmatched. CDR3 length: 16 amino acids. Per germline, CDR1 MNHEY and CDR2 SMNVEV (reference sequence). CDR3 bases: TGTGCCAGCAGGCCCCGGGACAGGGGCTTTAATGAAAAACTGTTTTTT. This translates into CASRPRDRGFNEKLFF. The full variable domain, its missing parts supplied by reference TRBV27 and TRBJ1-4, is EAQVTQNPRYLITVTGKKLTVTCSQNMNHEYMSWYRQDPGLGLRQIYYSMNVEVTDKGDVPEGYKVSRKEKRNFPLILESPSPNQTSLYFCASRPRDRGFNEKLFFGSGTQLSVL.

This rearrangement joins TRBV7-7 to TRBJ2-2; a possible D gene is TRBD2 (5 bases). V lost 3 bases and J lost 7, with 21 bases in between. This CDR3 has 17 amino acids. Germline V gives CDR1 SSHAT, CDR2 FNYEAQ (reference sequence). CDR3 region: CASSFSLAPEEGGELFF. DNA of the CDR3: TGTGCCAGCAGCTTTAGCCTAGCCCCCGAAGAGGGCGGGGAGCTGTTTTTT.

This clonotype was counted between two and nine times. V is TRBV20-1 and J is TRBJ2-1; 7 bases fit TRBD2. The CDR3 has 14 amino acids. V lost 1 base, J lost 7 bases, and 7 bases stayed unmatched. CDR1 is DFQATT, CDR2 SNEGSKA, per germline (reference sequence). The CDR3 here is CSARVWEGLNEQFF. DNA for the CDR3: TGCAGTGCTAGAGTGTGGGAGGGCCTAAATGAGCAGTTCTTC.